A single sample gave rise to the 22 T cell receptor beta chains below, sequenced in a study of shared clonotypes between healthy human individuals. Libraries were prepared by immunoSEQ multiplex PCR; TCRdb keeps only in-frame clonotypes and omits some of them. Of around 1.5 million clones listed, 95% to 99% were seen once; the top ten hold 0.4% to 0.45%. Sequenced material: naive CD4+ T cells sorted from blood. Stated subset: CD45RA+ positively selected. The receptors shown here come from a man aged 30-40 years in good health.

The chain links TRBV5-1 to TRBJ1-2; D is unclear. The CDR3 sequence is 13 residues long. Trimming removed 1 base at V and 8 bases at J, with 12 bases between. Germline V gene sequence: CDR1 SGHRS, CDR2 YFSETQ. The CDR3 protein is CASSLSGPSGYTF. The CDR3 DNA reads as TGCGCCAGCAGCTTGTCAGGTCCGTCGGGCTACACCTTC.

The rearrangement uses TRBV19 and TRBJ1-2; 12 bases are shared with TRBD1. CDR1 and CDR2 (germline): LNHDA, SQIVND (reference sequence). CDR3 size: 16 residues. V was pared by 3 bases and J by 7 bases, with 9 bases of the junction left unmatched. CDR3 nucleotides: TGTGCCAGTAGTATCCTTCCGGGACAGGGGGCGCTTGGCTACACCTTC. Protein sequence: CASSILPGQGALGYTF.

This clone appeared a single time. This chain connects TRBV6-1 to TRBJ1-3; D ambiguous. This CDR3 comprises 17 residues. From germline, CDR1 is MNHNS and CDR2 SASEGT. The V end was cut by 1 base, the J end by 0 bases, with 13 bases between. CDR3: CASSEVRPLRSGNTIYF. In DNA form, the CDR3 reads TGTGCCAGCAGTGAAGTACGCCCACTACGCTCTGGAAACACCATATATTTT.

The CDR3: CASSLPGGDTEAFF. In DNA, the CDR3 is TGTGCCAGCAGCTTGCCCGGGGGGGACACTGAAGCTTTCTTT. This chain uses TRBV5-6 with TRBJ1-1; perhaps TRBD1 as D (5 bases). Trimming cost V 1 base and J 3 bases, with 10 bases left between them. Germline V lookup: CDR1 SGHDT, CDR2 YYEEEE. CDR3 length equals 14 residues. The full variable domain, in which reference TRBV5-6 and TRBJ1-1 provide the parts outside the CDR3, is DAGVTQSPTHLIKTRGQQVTLRCSPKSGHDTVSWYQQALGQGPQFIFQYYEEEERQRGNFPDRFSGHQFPNYSSELNVNALLLGDSALYLCASSLPGGDTEAFFGQGTRLTVV.

A remark on this clone: Other nucleotide sequences in the sample specify the same CDR3. This chain uses TRBV28 with TRBJ2-7; D remains unclear. The germline gives CDR1 MDHEN, CDR2 SYDVKM. The CDR3 runs to 11 residues. Trimming removed 6 bases from V and 3 bases from J, with 6 bases in between. CDR3 amino acids: CASSTIYEQYF. DNA of the CDR3: TGTGCCAGCAGCACGATCTACGAGCAGTACTTC.

V gene TRBV5-5 combines with J gene TRBJ2-3; D gene unclear. The ends were cut back, 5 bases at V and 1 base at J, with 20 bases in the middle. Germline CDR1 SGHKS, CDR2 YYEKEE (reference sequence). This CDR3 is 17 amino acids long. Here the CDR3 DNA reads TGTGCCAGCAGTTTTGGCCAAGTCTCTTCTCGCACAGATACGCAGTATTTT. This translates into CASSFGQVSSRTDTQYF.

V gene TRBV5-1 combines with J gene TRBJ2-3; TRBD2 matches 11 bases. The ends lost 1 base at V and 2 bases at J; junction bases unmatched: 3. The CDR3 consists of 16 residues. Germline values: CDR1 SGHRS, CDR2 YFSETQ. Here the CDR3 reads CASSLLSGRVTDTQYF. CDR3 sequence (DNA): TGCGCCAGCAGCTTGCTTAGCGGGAGGGTCACAGATACGCAGTATTTT.

This clone came up once. This rearrangement joins TRBV5-1 to TRBJ2-3; 9 bases fit TRBD2. This CDR3 is built from 15 residues. Germline-derived CDR1 and CDR2 are SGHRS and YFSETQ. The junction had 7 bases not matched to a gene; V was cut back by 2 bases and J by 6 bases. DNA of the CDR3: TGCGCCAGCAGCTTCGGTGCGGGAGGGCGGGATACGCAGTATTTT. Amino acid sequence: CASSFGAGGRDTQYF.

The chain uses TRBV19 and TRBJ2-3; D is ambiguous. The V and J ends lost 6 bases and 5 bases respectively, with 15 bases between them. The CDR3 extends over 14 amino acids. The germline gives CDR1 LNHDA, CDR2 SQIVND (reference sequence). The CDR3 here is CASRPDAALDTQYF. Here the CDR3 DNA reads TGTGCCAGTAGACCCGACGCAGCCCTAGATACGCAGTATTTT.

The chain uses TRBV7-9 and TRBJ2-7; 7 nucleotides match TRBD1. CDR1 is SEHNR and CDR2 is FQNEAQ in the germline V gene (reference sequence). Trimming took 5 bases from V and 4 from J; bases not matched to a gene: 14. The CDR3 contains 16 residues. This CDR3 is CASSGGWTGFLYEQYF. CDR3 sequence (DNA): TGTGCCAGCAGCGGGGGATGGACAGGTTTTTTATACGAGCAGTACTTC.

The V gene is TRBV9, the J gene TRBJ1-4, with D uncertain. Germline V lookup: CDR1 SGDLS, CDR2 YYNGEE. Trimming shortened V by 0 bases and J by 6 bases, and 15 bases separated the two germline ends. CDR3 length: 16 residues. The chain's CDR3 is CASSVELRAQHEKLFF. DNA of the CDR3: TGTGCCAGCAGCGTAGAGCTTCGGGCACAACATGAAAAACTGTTTTTT.

The chain couples TRBV5-1 to TRBJ2-1; D uncertain. This CDR3 spans 17 amino acids. The V end was cut by 6 bases, the J end by 7 bases, with 26 bases between. CDR1 and CDR2 (germline): SGHRS, YFSETQ. The CDR3, as DNA: TGCGCCAGCAAGGCCCTCCCTATGGGTGCTCAGCAGAATGAGCAGTTCTTC. Amino acid sequence: CASKALPMGAQQNEQFF.

Concerning this clone itself: The sample carries other DNA sequences with the same CDR3. This chain connects TRBV20-1 to TRBJ2-3; TRBD2 is a possible D gene (5 bases). V was shortened by 6 bases and J by 6 bases, with 10 bases between the two germline ends. Germline lookup yields CDR1 DFQATT and CDR2 SNEGSKA (reference sequence). The CDR3 is 11 residues long. The DNA of the CDR3 is TGCAGTGCCTCCGGGGAGGATACGCAGTATTTT. Encoded protein: CSASGEDTQYF.

The chain uses TRBV19 and TRBJ1-1; TRBD1 aligns across 7 bases. The length of the CDR3 is 13 residues. CDR1 and CDR2 (germline): LNHDA, SQIVND (reference sequence). V trimming: 6 bases; J trimming: 3 bases; junction bases outside the gene matches: 4. CDR3 residues: CASRADRDTEAFF. The DNA for the CDR3 is TGTGCCAGTAGGGCCGACAGGGACACTGAAGCTTTCTTT.

The rearrangement joins TRBV9 to TRBJ2-5; no definite D call. Trimming pared 4 bases from V and 4 bases from J, leaving 8 bases between. The CDR3 spans 12 residues. Per the germline V gene, CDR1 is SGDLS and CDR2 is YYNGEE. The CDR3 DNA sequence: TGTGCCAGCAGCTCTCGGGCAGAGACCCAGTACTTC. It encodes CASSSRAETQYF.

The chain combines TRBV6-1 with TRBJ2-7, with 13 bases identical to TRBD2. V lost 5 bases, J lost 5 bases, and 6 bases stayed unmatched. The CDR3 has 15 amino acids. Germline CDR1 and CDR2: MNHNS and SASEGT. CDR3 DNA sequence: TGTGCCAGCAGTTCCGGACTAGCGGGAGAAGACGAGCAGTACTTC. Residues: CASSSGLAGEDEQYF.

This chain joins TRBV10-3 and TRBJ1-1; D possibly corresponds to TRBD1 (6 bases). Germline V gene sequence: CDR1 ENHRY, CDR2 SYGVKD. CDR3 size: 14 residues. The V end lost 3 bases, the J end lost 0 bases, and 8 bases lay between the germline ends. The CDR3: CAISDGQMNTEAFF. The CDR3 bases are TGTGCCATCAGTGATGGACAGATGAACACTGAAGCTTTCTTT.

In its sample, this clone was seen once. Written as DNA, the CDR3 is TGTGCCAGCTCACCCTCGGGACCCAGCTTTAGTGCCAAAAACATTCAGTACTTC. Protein: CASSPSGPSFSAKNIQYF. V usage is TRBV18 and J usage is TRBJ2-4; perhaps D is TRBD1 or TRBD2 (5 bases each). This CDR3 has 18 residues. Germline loops: CDR1 KGHSH, CDR2 LQKENI. V lost 3 bases, J lost 1 base, and 19 bases lay in between.

In DNA, the CDR3 is TGTGCCAGCAGCTTAGTCTTGGCGGGAGGTCCCTACGAGCAGTACTTC. Its protein product is CASSLVLAGGPYEQYF. This chain links TRBV7-2 with TRBJ2-7, with 8 positions matching TRBD2. Germline-derived CDR1 and CDR2 are SGHTA and FQGNSA. The V and J ends lost 1 base and 2 bases, in that order; junction bases with no gene match: 7. This CDR3 is built from 16 residues.

The rearrangement joins TRBV19 to TRBJ1-2, with no clear D. The CDR3 is 11 amino acids. Germline CDR1 LNHDA, CDR2 SQIVND (reference sequence). The germline V and J ends were trimmed by 7 bases and 8 bases, with 11 bases remaining between them. The CDR3 nucleotides are TGTGCCAGTACAACCGGAGTCGGCTACACCTTC. This codes for CASTTGVGYTF.

This clone appeared once. The chain joins TRBV5-3 to TRBJ1-1; D not certain. TRBV5-3 is reported as an ORF; its role is uncertain. The CDR3 sequence is 13 residues long. Trimming took 1 base from V and 8 from J, leaving 12 bases between them. CDR3 DNA: TGTGCCAGAAGCTTGCATGGGTGGGGAGAAGCTTTCTTT. Its translation is CARSLHGWGEAFF.

Regarding this clone: The sample contains more than one DNA sequence encoding this CDR3. The V gene is TRBV9, the J gene TRBJ2-1, with TRBD1 as a possible D gene (5 bases). The CDR3 runs to 13 residues. The V and J ends lost 2 bases and 4 bases respectively, with 7 bases between them. Germline V gene sequence: CDR1 SGDLS, CDR2 YYNGEE. The CDR3 here is CASSVTAYNEQFF. CDR3 DNA: TGTGCCAGCAGCGTGACAGCTTACAATGAGCAGTTCTTC.